This T cell receptor beta chain was captured by sequencing in a study of vaccination effects on CD4 cells after COVID-19. The overall study: The second dose preceded post-vaccine samples by a median of 72 days.

Sequencing used immunoSEQ multiplex PCR; TCRdb keeps in-frame clones, though not all of them. The sample consists of fewer than 35,000 clones, around 75% of them appearing once. Points on this clone: Antigen unknown.

Before sequencing, viral peptide pools were used by the ViraFEST assay to expand antigen-specific CD4+ T cells. Investigators separated out CD4+ T cells once approximately 10 days of culture had passed. All study participants received two doses of BNT162b2 or mRNA-1273 vaccine. The germline V gene has CDR1 SGDLS and CDR2 YYNGEE. The trim removed 3 bases at V and 5 bases at J, leaving 10 bases unmatched. The length of the CDR3 is 15 residues. The specimen was CD4+ T cells from PBMCs cultured with SARS-CoV-2 spike peptides, collected after COVID-19 vaccination. This receptor was identified in a human donor who received a COVID-19 vaccine. Some clones in this sample may be carry-over from other donors' samples. The chain employs TRBV9 and TRBJ2-5; 7 positions agree with TRBD1. Written as DNA, the CDR3 is TGTGCCAGCAGCGGGACCTCAGGGGGTTTGGAGACCCAGTACTTC. As protein: CASSGTSGGLETQYF.